The T cell receptor beta chain under discussion was sequenced for a study of T cell changes during pregnancy in multiple sclerosis. The table came from immunoSEQ multiplex PCR; TCRdb's copy has only in-frame clones and leaves some out. The table has more than 70,000 clones, almost 95% seen once; the top ten hold 2% to 2.5%. CDR1 and CDR2 (germline): LGHNA, YSLEER. This CDR3 is built from 13 residues. Trimming left V 3 bases short and J 4 bases short, with 10 bases between. The genes are TRBV4-3 and TRBJ2-7; no definite D call. This sample comprised peripheral blood, obtained before pregnancy. This clonotype was obtained from a female donor with multiple sclerosis, enrolled in a pregnancy study. Written as DNA, the CDR3 is TGCGCCAGCAGCCAGGAGCTCTATTACGAGCAGTACTTC. It yields the protein CASSQELYYEQYF.